The sequence of this T cell receptor (beta chain) was determined in a study of T cells after yellow fever vaccination. Study-level findings and limits: Subsequent to the booster, the majority of primary-vaccination clones reappeared (around 95% CD4, 70% to 90% CD8). Contaminating bulk clonotypes could be abundant in FACS-sorted repertoires.

As regards this clonotype: The antigen is unknown.

The 5'RACE template-switching step produced TCR cDNA and added a universal primer site and UMIs. TCRdb re-called the 5' RACE reads through MiXCR, storing one row per CDR3 protein. The sample consists of about 500,000 distinct CDR3 sequences, about a sixth of them appearing once. V lost 8 bases and J lost 4, with 9 bases in between. Germline V gene data show CDR1 as LNHDA and CDR2 as SQIVND (reference sequence). The CDR3 contains 11 residues. The sample was PBMCs, taken about 5 days after the first yellow fever vaccination. This rearrangement joins TRBV19 to TRBJ2-7, with no clear D. This clonotype was sampled from a man aged 18-30 years who received the YFV17D yellow fever vaccine. The CDR3 DNA reads as TGTGCCAGTGCTGTGGGATACGAGCAGTACTTC. Encoded protein: CASAVGYEQYF.